This is a list of T cell receptor beta chains from one sample in a study of CD8+ T cells in alopecia areata. Using immunoSEQ multiplex PCR, the repertoire was profiled, and TCRdb retains in-frame clones only, with some absent. This repertoire shows around 110,000 clones, 65% to 85% found once; its top ten account for over 20%. Specimen: CD8+ T cells sorted from blood, collected at week 24, from a patient treated with tofacitinib. These receptors originate from a human donor with alopecia areata. CDR3s include the opening cysteine and the closing phenylalanine or tryptophan. The D gene is left open where the match is weak. Not every row has a clone size; where given, it reads once, few, many or a size class.

NA,TRBV7-9,TRBD1,TRBJ2-5,16,TGTGCCAGCAGGTATCTGGGACAGTGGCAAGGAGAGACCCAGTACTTC,CASRYLGQWQGETQYF
NA,TRBV15,TRBD2,TRBJ2-1,15,TGTGCCACCAGCGTCCGCGGGACTAGCGGCGATGAGCAGTTCTTC,CATSVRGTSGDEQFF
once,TRBV7-8,NA,TRBJ1-4,16,TGTGCCAGCAGCTCAGAGGGAGCAGCAACTAATGAAAAACTGTTTTTT,CASSSEGAATNEKLFF
NA,TRBV4-2,TRBD1,TRBJ2-7,16,TGTGCCAGCAGCCAAGAATGGGCAGGGGGTACCTACGAGCAGTACTTC,CASSQEWAGGTYEQYF
NA,TRBV7-6,TRBD1,TRBJ1-1,15,TGTGCCAGCAGCGCCCAACAGGGGGCTGATACTGAAGCTTTCTTT,CASSAQQGADTEAFF
few,TRBV5-4,NA,TRBJ2-5,16,TGTGCCAGCAGCTTGGCGACAGCCCGCGAAGGGGAGACCCAGTACTTC,CASSLATAREGETQYF
NA,TRBV7-9,TRBD2,TRBJ2-1,16,TGTGCCAGCAGCTTATTCCGGGGGGGCTACTACAATGAGCAGTTCTTC,CASSLFRGGYYNEQFF
NA,TRBV11-2,TRBD2,TRBJ2-7,16,TGTGCCAGCAGTTTAGGCCTAGCGGCTAGCTCCTACGAGCAGTACTTC,CASSLGLAASSYEQYF
NA,TRBV27,NA,TRBJ2-1,16,TGTGCCAGCAGTTTATTCGGGCCCAGCTCCTACAATGAGCAGTTCTTC,CASSLFGPSSYNEQFF
NA,TRBV19,NA,TRBJ1-6,16,TGTGCCAGTAGTATCTACTTGGCAGGGCGGAATTCACCCCTCCACTTT,CASSIYLAGRNSPLHF
NA,TRBV7-2,TRBD2,TRBJ2-5,18,TGTGCCAGCAGCTTCCCAACGGGACTAGCGGGGCAGCGAGAGACCCAGTACTTC,CASSFPTGLAGQRETQYF
once,TRBV7-8,NA,TRBJ2-1,15,TGTGCCAGCAGCTTATACCGGGACTCCTACAATGAGCAGTTCTTC,CASSLYRDSYNEQFF
once,TRBV7-2,NA,TRBJ1-2,13,TGTGCCAGCAGCCCCGGTGCATGGGATGGCTACACCTTC,CASSPGAWDGYTF
NA,TRBV5-1,TRBD2,TRBJ2-5,17,TGCGCCAGCAGCCCTGGACTAGCCCCTATCCCTCAAGAGACCCAGTACTTC,CASSPGLAPIPQETQYF
NA,TRBV4-1,NA,TRBJ2-7,15,TGCGCCAGCAGCCCGCAGCCCGTTGGGGGGCGCGAGCAGTACTTC,CASSPQPVGGREQYF
once,TRBV6-5,TRBD2,TRBJ2-1,15,TGTGCCAGCAGTTCCCGAGGACTAGCGGACAATGAGCAGTTCTTC,CASSSRGLADNEQFF
NA,TRBV27,NA,TRBJ2-3,15,TGTGCCAGCAGTTTAAACGGGGGCCGGGGAGATACGCAGTATTTT,CASSLNGGRGDTQYF
NA,TRBV19,TRBD2,TRBJ2-3,15,TGTGCCAGTAGCTCGGGGGGAACTAGCACAGATACGCAGTATTTT,CASSSGGTSTDTQYF